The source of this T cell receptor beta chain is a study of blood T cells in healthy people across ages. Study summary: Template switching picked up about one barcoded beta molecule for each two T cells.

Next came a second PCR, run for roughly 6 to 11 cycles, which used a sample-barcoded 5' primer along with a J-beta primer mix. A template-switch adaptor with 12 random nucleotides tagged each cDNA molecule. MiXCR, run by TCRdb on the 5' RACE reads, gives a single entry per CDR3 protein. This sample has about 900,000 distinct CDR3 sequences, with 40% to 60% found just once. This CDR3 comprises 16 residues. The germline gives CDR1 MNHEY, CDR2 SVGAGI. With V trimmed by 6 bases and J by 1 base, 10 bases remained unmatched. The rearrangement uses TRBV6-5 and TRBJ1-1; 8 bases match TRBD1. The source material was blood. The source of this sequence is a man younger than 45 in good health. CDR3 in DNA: TGTGCCAGCAGCCCCCTAACAGGGGGTACGAACACTGAAGCTTTCTTT. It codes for CASSPLTGGTNTEAFF.